This T cell receptor beta chain was identified during a study of T cell changes during pregnancy in multiple sclerosis. The CDR3 spans 15 residues. The V gene end was trimmed by 2 bases and the J gene end by 6 bases; junction bases not matched to a gene: 4. Germline loops: CDR1 ENHRY, CDR2 SYGVKD. The table came from immunoSEQ multiplex PCR; TCRdb's copy has only in-frame clones and leaves some out. Seen here are 70,000 to 75,000 clones, more than 90% observed once, and the top ten hold less than 2%. Specimen: peripheral blood, collected in the second trimester of pregnancy. This chain links TRBV10-3 with TRBJ2-1; TRBD2 agrees at 10 bases. The receptor was derived from a female donor with multiple sclerosis, enrolled in a pregnancy study. CDR3 sequence: CAISEVLAGANEQFF. CDR3 sequence (DNA): TGTGCCATCAGTGAGGTCCTAGCGGGAGCCAATGAGCAGTTCTTC.